This is a list of T cell receptor beta chains from one sample in a study of identical twins. TCRdb recomputed calls from the 5' RACE reads with MiXCR, one row per CDR3 protein. The table records 450,000 to 650,000 distinct CDR3 sequences, roughly 15% of them present only once. These same data were also listed under a study on yellow fever vaccine responses in identical twins.

The source material was CD4+ T cells sorted from blood. All receptors come from a woman aged 18-29 years in good health. Both conserved end residues are part of each CDR3. The D gene is left open where the match is weak. A clone size is listed for some rows: how often the clone was seen (once, few, many), or a class if it is expanded.

j_call: TRBJ1-2
clone_size: .
d_call: TRBD1
v_call: TRBV5-1
cdr3_nt: TGCGCCAGCAGCTTGGACGGGACAGACGATGGCTACACCTTC
cdr3_aa: CASSLDGTDDGYTF

j_call: TRBJ1-2
clone_size: .
d_call: .
v_call: TRBV28
cdr3_nt: TGTGCCAGCAGTTTCGGGTCCATACTCGGACGGAATTTCGGGCGACAGAATGGCTACACCTTC
cdr3_aa: CASSFGSILGRNFGRQNGYTF

j_call: TRBJ2-3
clone_size: .
d_call: .
v_call: TRBV7-2
cdr3_nt: TGTGCCAGCAGCTTAATGCCCGGCCTCGGGGCAGATACGCAGTATTTT
cdr3_aa: CASSLMPGLGADTQYF

j_call: TRBJ2-5
clone_size: few
d_call: TRBD2
v_call: TRBV7-2
cdr3_nt: TGTGCCAGCAGCTCCAGACTAGCGGGAGCAAGAAAGACCCAGTACTTC
cdr3_aa: CASSSRLAGARKTQYF

j_call: TRBJ1-3
clone_size: few
d_call: .
v_call: TRBV7-6
cdr3_nt: TGTGCCAGCAGCCCAGAGGGGCGAGCTCTGGAAAACACCATATATTTT
cdr3_aa: CASSPEGRALENTIYF

j_call: TRBJ2-5
clone_size: few
d_call: .
v_call: TRBV7-8
cdr3_nt: TGTGCCAGCAGCAAGCGGGACAATCAAGAGACCCAGTACTTC
cdr3_aa: CASSKRDNQETQYF

j_call: TRBJ1-1
clone_size: .
d_call: .
v_call: TRBV18
cdr3_nt: TGTGCCAGCTCACCAGCGTTTCAGGTCCGGAACACTGAAGCTTTCTTT
cdr3_aa: CASSPAFQVRNTEAFF

j_call: TRBJ2-3
clone_size: few
d_call: TRBD1
v_call: TRBV20-1
cdr3_nt: TGCAGTGTTCCAGGCGGGACAGGGGGTTGGGTAGATACGCAGTATTTT
cdr3_aa: CSVPGGTGGWVDTQYF

j_call: TRBJ1-2
clone_size: few
d_call: .
v_call: TRBV6-1
cdr3_nt: TGTGCCAGCAGCCCGGTGGGTCAGGGTACTCACTATGGCTACACCTTC
cdr3_aa: CASSPVGQGTHYGYTF

j_call: TRBJ2-1
clone_size: .
d_call: .
v_call: TRBV5-1
cdr3_nt: TGCGCCAGCAGCTTGGGGGACTTTTTGAGCTCCTACAATGAGCAGTTCTTC
cdr3_aa: CASSLGDFLSSYNEQFF

j_call: TRBJ2-2
clone_size: .
d_call: TRBD1
v_call: TRBV7-6
cdr3_nt: TGTGCCAGCAGCTTAAGGCTCGGCTGGGACAGACAGGGCCTGAGGGCCGGGGAGCTGTTTTTT
cdr3_aa: CASSLRLGWDRQGLRAGELFF

j_call: TRBJ2-5
clone_size: .
d_call: TRBD2
v_call: TRBV14
cdr3_nt: TGTGCCAGCAGCCAAGCCGAGAGCGGGAGGATGGAGACCCAGTACTTC
cdr3_aa: CASSQAESGRMETQYF

j_call: TRBJ2-2
clone_size: few
d_call: .
v_call: TRBV7-8
cdr3_nt: TGTGCCAGCAGCTTATGGGGGACCCCGTTGACCGGGGAGCTGTTTTTT
cdr3_aa: CASSLWGTPLTGELFF

j_call: TRBJ2-5
clone_size: few
d_call: .
v_call: TRBV15
cdr3_nt: TGTGCCACCAGCAGAGTTCCGGGAGAAGAGACCCAGTACTTC
cdr3_aa: CATSRVPGEETQYF

j_call: TRBJ2-1
clone_size: many
d_call: TRBD2
v_call: TRBV12-3/TRBV12-4
cdr3_nt: TGTGCCAGCACTAGCGGGGGTGCCTACAATGAGCAGTTCTTC
cdr3_aa: CASTSGGAYNEQFF

j_call: TRBJ1-1
clone_size: few
d_call: .
v_call: TRBV20-1
cdr3_nt: TGCAGTGCTCCCACCCCGAACACTGAAGCTTTCTTT
cdr3_aa: CSAPTPNTEAFF

j_call: TRBJ2-1
clone_size: few
d_call: TRBD2
v_call: TRBV2
cdr3_nt: TGTGCCAGCAGGGGTTCGGTAGCGGGGTACAATGAGCAGTTCTTC
cdr3_aa: CASRGSVAGYNEQFF

j_call: TRBJ1-1
clone_size: few
d_call: .
v_call: TRBV25-1
cdr3_nt: TGTGCCAGCAGTGAAATCAAGGGGAGCACTGAAGCTTTCTTT
cdr3_aa: CASSEIKGSTEAFF

j_call: TRBJ2-1
clone_size: many
d_call: .
v_call: TRBV12-3/TRBV12-4
cdr3_nt: TGTGCCAGCAGTTTATCCGGGTTCGGAGGCAATGAGCAGTTCTTC
cdr3_aa: CASSLSGFGGNEQFF

j_call: TRBJ2-1
clone_size: .
d_call: TRBD2
v_call: TRBV3-1
cdr3_nt: TGTGCCAGCAGCCAAAACCCCTCCGTGCTAGCGGGGGACGACAATGAGCAGTTCTTC
cdr3_aa: CASSQNPSVLAGDDNEQFF

j_call: TRBJ1-2
clone_size: few
d_call: .
v_call: TRBV15
cdr3_nt: TGTGCCACCAGCACCCGACTTACTAACTATGGCTACACCTTC
cdr3_aa: CATSTRLTNYGYTF

j_call: TRBJ2-7
clone_size: .
d_call: .
v_call: TRBV7-8
cdr3_nt: TGTGCCAGCAGCTTGGGGCCCTTTGTGACGCGACCTTCCTACGAGCAGTACTTC
cdr3_aa: CASSLGPFVTRPSYEQYF

j_call: TRBJ2-1
clone_size: few
d_call: TRBD2
v_call: TRBV29-1
cdr3_nt: TGCAAAGTAGGGGCGGGGGGGCCCAATGAGCAGTTCTTC
cdr3_aa: CKVGAGGPNEQFF

j_call: TRBJ2-3
clone_size: .
d_call: .
v_call: TRBV3-1
cdr3_nt: TGTGCCAGCAGCCAAAAGTCGTGGGTAGATGAGTTCCCAGATACGCAGTATTTT
cdr3_aa: CASSQKSWVDEFPDTQYF

j_call: TRBJ2-3
clone_size: few
d_call: TRBD2
v_call: TRBV5-1
cdr3_nt: TGCGCCAGCAGCTTGGTGACTAGCGGGGGGCCAGCGGATACGCAGTATTTT
cdr3_aa: CASSLVTSGGPADTQYF